These 5 T cell receptor beta chains share one sample of origin, sequenced in a study of early T cells in non-severe SARS-CoV-2 infection. TCRdb independently ran MiXCR on the 5' RACE reads; one entry per CDR3 protein. The table records 80,000 or so distinct CDR3 sequences, approximately 12% of them present only once. Sequencing was performed on whole blood. These receptors originate from an adult who was a healthcare worker with PCR-confirmed SARS-CoV-2 infection or an uninfected control (not recorded which).

This clonotype was observed many times. The chain is built from TRBV28 and TRBJ2-7, with 7 bases lining up with TRBD2. This CDR3 is built from 15 residues. The germline CDR1 and CDR2 sequences are MDHEN and SYDVKM. Trimming cost V 3 bases and J 7 bases; bases outside gene matches: 12. CDR3 DNA sequence: TGTGCCAGCAGTTTCGAGCGGGACGTGCCCTGGGAGCAGTACTTC. Encoded protein: CASSFERDVPWEQYF.

V gene TRBV9 combines with J gene TRBJ2-3; D gene uncertain. Germline CDR1 SGDLS, CDR2 YYNGEE. V gave up 2 bases and J gave up 1 base, with 8 bases separating them. CDR3 length equals 14 residues. The CDR3 loop is CASSVSSGTDTQYF. Here the CDR3 DNA reads TGTGCCAGCAGCGTTAGCAGCGGCACAGATACGCAGTATTTT.

The chain uses TRBV7-2 and TRBJ2-2; 8 bases line up with TRBD2. Trimming took 0 bases from V and 6 from J; bases not matched to a gene: 12. Germline CDR1 is SGHTA and CDR2 is FQGNSA. This CDR3 is 18 amino acids long. DNA of the CDR3: TGTGCCAGCAGCTTAGCGCGGAGCGGGAGTGGGAAGGCCGGGGAGCTGTTTTTT. Protein product: CASSLARSGSGKAGELFF.

In this sample, this clonotype turned up many times. CDR3 DNA sequence: TGCAGTCTGACAGGGCAGGGAGGCTACACCTTC. Its translation: CSLTGQGGYTF. J is TRBJ1-2 and V is TRBV20-1; 7 nucleotides align to TRBD1. This CDR3 region has 11 residues. The V gene's germline CDR1 is DFQATT and CDR2 SNEGSKA (reference sequence). V was pared by 8 bases and J by 8 bases, with 8 bases of the junction left unmatched.

This clonotype was recorded many times. The chain links TRBV20-1 to TRBJ1-5; D uncertain. Germline loops: CDR1 DFQATT, CDR2 SNEGSKA (reference sequence). Trimming stripped 6 bases from V and 9 bases from J, with 21 bases between. The CDR3 extends over 14 amino acids. The CDR3 DNA follows: TGCAGTGCAGAGAGAAGACGGGGAATATTGCCCCAGCATTTT. This translates into CSAERRRGILPQHF.